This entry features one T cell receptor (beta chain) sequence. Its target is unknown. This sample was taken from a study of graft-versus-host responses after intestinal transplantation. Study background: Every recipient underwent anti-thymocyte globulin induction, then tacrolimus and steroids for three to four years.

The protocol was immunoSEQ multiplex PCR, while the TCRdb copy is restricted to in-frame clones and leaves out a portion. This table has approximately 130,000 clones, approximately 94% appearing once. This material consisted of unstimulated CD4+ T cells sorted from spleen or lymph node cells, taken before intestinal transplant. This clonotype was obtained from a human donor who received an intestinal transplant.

CDR3 bases: TGTGCCCGGTCCAACAGGGTTGGCACTGAAGCTTTCTTT. This gives the protein CARSNRVGTEAFF. This chain uses TRBV30 with TRBJ1-1; D might be TRBD1 (6 bases). Deletions cut 8 bases from V and 4 bases from J, with 17 bases between. Germline V gene sequence: CDR1 GTSNPN, CDR2 SVGIG (reference sequence). The CDR3 spans 13 residues.